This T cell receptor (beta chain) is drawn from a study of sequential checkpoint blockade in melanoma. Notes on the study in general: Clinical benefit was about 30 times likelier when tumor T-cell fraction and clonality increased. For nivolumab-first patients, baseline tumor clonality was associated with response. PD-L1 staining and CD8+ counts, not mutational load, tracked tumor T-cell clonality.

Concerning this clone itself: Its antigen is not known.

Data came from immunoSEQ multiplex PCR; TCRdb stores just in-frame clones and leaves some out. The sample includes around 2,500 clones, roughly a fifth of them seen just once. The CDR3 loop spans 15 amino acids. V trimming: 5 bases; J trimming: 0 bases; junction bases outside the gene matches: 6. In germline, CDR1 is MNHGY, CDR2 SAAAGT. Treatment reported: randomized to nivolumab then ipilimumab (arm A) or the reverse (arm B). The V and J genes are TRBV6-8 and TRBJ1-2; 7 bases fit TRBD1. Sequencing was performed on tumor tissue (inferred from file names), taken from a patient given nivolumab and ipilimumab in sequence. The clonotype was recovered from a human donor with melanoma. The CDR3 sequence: CASSEWTGSNYGYTF. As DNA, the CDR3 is TGTGCCAGCAGTGAGTGGACAGGTTCTAACTATGGCTACACCTTC.